This record concerns one T cell receptor beta chain sequence. This specimen belongs to a study of blood T cell repertoires in COVID-19. Study as a whole: COVID-19 samples, acute and convalescent, were from the United States, Italy and Spain.

Germline CDR1 is MNHNY and CDR2 is SVGAGI (reference sequence). There are 16 residues in the CDR3. Trimming removed 5 bases at V and 0 bases at J, with 14 bases between. Original data processing: The authors estimated nucleated cell counts from reference gene primer amplification. Measured with immunoSEQ multiplex PCR; TCRdb has only the in-frame clones, and not every one. D and trimming come from the DNA, and the V and J calls and clone size come from that table. The sample holds 140,000 to 150,000 clones, roughly 77% seen once. Specimen: peripheral blood. The clonotype comes from a man in his sixties with acute or convalescent COVID-19. This sequence joins TRBV6-6 and TRBJ1-5; unclear D gene. The CDR3 sequence is CASSNGLSYSNQPQHF. In nucleotides, the CDR3 is TGTGCCAGCAGTAATGGACTGAGTTATAGCAATCAGCCCCAGCATTTT.